Reported below is one TCR beta chain. The antigen remains unidentified. These data originate in a study of T-cell memory formation after mild COVID-19. Study-level results: Day 15 to 85 contractors were CD4/CD8 balanced; later expanders leaned CD4+. Researchers could not confirm that second-wave clones peaking on day 37 targeted SARS-CoV-2.

Germline CDR1 DFQATT, CDR2 SNEGSKA (reference sequence). This CDR3 is built from 16 residues. Unmatched junction bases numbered 6, after V lost 1 base and J lost 3 bases. Constant-segment primers served in 5'RACE that generated TCR alpha and TCR beta cDNA libraries bearing sample barcodes and UMIs. Via MiXCR, TCRdb re-called the 5' RACE reads, giving one row per CDR3 protein. The sample carries about 560,000 distinct CDR3 sequences, about 18% recorded once. Specimen: PBMCs or a T cell subset sorted from them (not recorded which). The chain employs TRBV20-1 and TRBJ2-3, with 11 bases identical to TRBD2. The sequence came from an adult woman who had mild COVID-19 (a few samples of this study predate the infection). Cell type and time point are not known. CDR3 protein: CSARGLTSGETDTQYF. In DNA, the CDR3 is TGCAGTGCTAGAGGGTTGACTAGCGGGGAAACAGATACGCAGTATTTT.